This T cell receptor beta chain came from a study of Graves' ophthalmopathy and Graves' hyperthyroidism. Study-level results: Ophthalmopathy progression predictions by the model showed nearly 75% specificity and about 68% sensitivity.

Eligible hyperthyroidism cases comprised new diagnoses of under 2 months' duration in individuals aged 18 to 65. The CDR3 totals 14 residues. Trimming pared 3 bases from V and 5 bases from J, leaving 11 bases between. Amplification of the TCR beta CDR3 regions used RNA transcripts (as template). First-round RT-PCR with HTBI primers preceded a second-round multiplex PCR. In TCRdb, the multiplex PCR reads were re-called with MiXCR into one record per CDR3 protein. The table has some 370,000 distinct CDR3 sequences, roughly a sixth seen once. At least ten counts were recorded for this clonotype. Its antigen is currently unknown.

The gene calls are TRBV12-3 or TRBV12-4 and TRBJ1-5; D unresolved. The clonotype was recovered from an adult woman with stable Graves' hyperthyroidism. Sequences were obtained from peripheral blood. DNA of the CDR3: TGTGCCAGCAGTTTGGGGTCCGTCGATCAGCCCCAGCATTTT. Protein sequence: CASSLGSVDQPQHF.